Below are 27 T cell receptor beta chains sequenced from a single sample in a study of chemoradiotherapy in HPV16-positive cancers. Sequencing used immunoSEQ multiplex PCR; TCRdb keeps in-frame clones, though not all of them. In the table there are approximately 5,000 clones, just under 80% of which are singletons. Specimen: tumor tissue, collected from a patient who underwent chemoradiotherapy. All receptors come from a human donor with HPV-associated anogenital cancer.

The CDR3 loop is CASSPSEGKIYGYTF. The CDR3 DNA reads TGTGCCAGCAGCCCTTCGGAGGGCAAGATCTATGGCTACACCTTC. The chain joins TRBV6-5 to TRBJ1-2; D ambiguous. V lost 6 bases to trimming and J lost 4 bases, with 18 bases between them. The length of the CDR3 is 15 residues. From germline, CDR1 is MNHEY and CDR2 SVGAGI.

The chain couples TRBV9 to TRBJ2-3; a weak D match, TRBD2 (7 bases). The CDR3 sequence is 15 residues long. Germline CDR1 is SGDLS and CDR2 is YYNGEE. The germline V and J ends were trimmed by 4 bases and 7 bases, with 19 bases remaining between them. The CDR3, as DNA: TGTGCCAGCAGCCCCGAAGGGCGGGGGCCCAATACGCAGTATTTT. Protein: CASSPEGRGPNTQYF.

This clone is termed large (0.1 to 1%). The CDR3 here is CAWIFDSGQGLEAFF. DNA of the CDR3: TGTGCCTGGATCTTCGATTCGGGACAGGGTCTTGAAGCTTTCTTT. V and J are TRBV30 and TRBJ1-1; 9 nucleotides line up with TRBD1. The CDR3 has 15 residues. Trimming cost V 4 bases and J 7 bases; bases outside gene matches: 13. Looked up from germline, CDR1 is GTSNPN and CDR2 is SVGIG (reference sequence).

The rearrangement links TRBV7-6 to TRBJ2-7, with TRBD2 as a possible D gene (6 bases). Germline V CDR1 and CDR2: SGHVS, FNYEAQ. The CDR3 runs to 17 residues. The ends were cut back, 0 bases at V and 1 base at J, with 16 bases in the middle. CDR3: CASSLARRRGDSYEQYF. The CDR3 DNA follows: TGTGCCAGCAGCTTAGCTAGGCGGCGCGGGGATTCCTACGAGCAGTACTTC.

V is TRBV5-1 and J is TRBJ2-7; 12 positions agree with TRBD1. J lost 5 bases, V lost 0 bases, and 6 bases had no gene match. The CDR3 extends over 16 amino acids. The germline V gene encodes CDR1 SGHRS and CDR2 YFSETQ. The CDR3 protein is CASSLVGTGGFDEQYF. For the CDR3, the DNA is TGCGCCAGCAGCTTGGTCGGGACAGGGGGCTTCGACGAGCAGTACTTC.

The chain is built from TRBV5-4 and TRBJ1-1, with TRBD1 matching over 8 bases. This CDR3 has 15 amino acids. Germline V lookup: CDR1 SGHNT, CDR2 YYREEE (reference sequence). Losses at the gene ends were 0 bases for V and 3 bases for J; bases not matched to a gene: 4. The CDR3 DNA follows: TGTGCCAGCAGCTTGGCAGCGACAGGGGACACTGAAGCTTTCTTT. The encoded protein is CASSLAATGDTEAFF. The whole variable domain, remainder taken from reference TRBV5-4 and TRBJ1-1, is ETGVTQSPTHLIKTRGQQVTLRCSSQSGHNTVSWYQQALGQGPQFIFQYYREEENGRGNFPPRFSGLQFPNYSSELNVNALELDDSALYLCASSLAATGDTEAFFGQGTRLTVV.

This chain uses TRBV6-5 with TRBJ1-2; no reliable D call. Trimming took off 0 bases at V and 6 bases at J, with 8 bases between the two ends. Germline V gene data show CDR1 as MNHEY and CDR2 as SVGAGI. The CDR3 is 13 amino acids. The CDR3 loop reads CASSYSTWDGYTF. The DNA for the CDR3 is TGTGCCAGCAGTTACTCAACCTGGGATGGCTACACCTTC.

The chain has TRBV2 and TRBJ1-1, with D uncertain. Trimming stripped 6 bases from V and 6 bases from J, with 8 bases between. Germline V gene lookup returns CDR1 SNHLY and CDR2 FYNNEI. The CDR3 is 11 amino acids. DNA for the CDR3: TGTGCCAGCAGGGGCGGACCTGAAGCTTTCTTT. Amino acids: CASRGGPEAFF.

The rearrangement links TRBV2 to TRBJ1-2; possible D gene TRBD1, 5 bases. CDR1 and CDR2 (germline): SNHLY, FYNNEI. This CDR3 has 14 residues. V lost 7 bases to trimming and J lost 5 bases, with 17 bases between them. CDR3 amino acids: CASKLSQGIYGYTF. The CDR3 region has the DNA TGTGCCAGCAAGCTCTCGCAGGGAATATATGGCTACACCTTC.

The chain recombines TRBV6-6 with TRBJ1-2; D possibly corresponds to TRBD1 (5 bases). Germline V CDR1 and CDR2: MNHNY, SVGAGI (reference sequence). Trimming shortened V by 6 bases and J by 3 bases, and 14 bases separated the two germline ends. This CDR3 has 14 amino acids. CDR3 coding DNA: TGTGCCAGCAGGGTCATTGGGGCTTACTATGGCTACACCTTC. This gives the protein CASRVIGAYYGYTF.

This clone was detected only once. The chain joins TRBV5-5 to TRBJ1-5, with D perhaps TRBD1 (5 bases). This CDR3 spans 14 amino acids. Germline V gives CDR1 SGHKS, CDR2 YYEKEE (reference sequence). V was pared by 5 bases and J by 4 bases, with 13 bases between. Written as DNA, the CDR3 is TGTGCCAGCAGACCGGGGGTGGGGAATCAGCCCCAGCATTTT. Protein sequence: CASRPGVGNQPQHF.

The gene calls are TRBV5-1 and TRBJ1-3, with D perhaps matching TRBD1 (6 bases). Germline CDR1 and CDR2: SGHRS and YFSETQ. The CDR3 extends over 16 amino acids. V was shortened by 0 bases and J by 0 bases, with 10 bases between the two germline ends. CDR3 nucleotides: TGCGCCAGCAGCTTGGGCTACAGGGCCTCTGGAAACACCATATATTTT. Its translation: CASSLGYRASGNTIYF.

The chain is built from TRBV5-1 and TRBJ2-3, with 11 nucleotides matching TRBD2. The CDR3 sequence is 14 residues long. V lost 10 bases to trimming and J lost 2 bases; unmatched junction nucleotides: 6. Germline values: CDR1 SGHRS, CDR2 YFSETQ. CDR3 sequence: CAGRLAGNTDTQYF. The CDR3, as DNA: TGCGCCGGAAGACTAGCGGGGAACACAGATACGCAGTATTTT. Together with reference TRBV5-1 and TRBJ2-3, the CDR3 gives the full variable domain: KAGVTQTPRYLIKTRGQQVTLSCSPISGHRSVSWYQQTPGQGLQFLFEYFSETQRNKGNFPGRFSGRQFSNSRSEMNVSTLELGDSALYLCAGRLAGNTDTQYFGPGTRLTVL.

This clone was recorded a few times. The genes are TRBV7-8 and TRBJ1-6; TRBD1 matches 7 bases. The ends lost 5 bases at V and 9 bases at J; junction bases unmatched: 10. The CDR3 contains 15 residues. Germline V gene data show CDR1 as SGHVS and CDR2 as FQNEAQ. The CDR3 is CASSPSADRSSPLHF. The DNA for the CDR3 is TGTGCCAGCAGCCCCAGTGCGGACAGGTCTTCACCCCTCCACTTT.

The V call is TRBV10-3, the J call TRBJ2-7; 10 bases are shared with TRBD2. Trimming at V came to 7 bases and at J to 3 bases, leaving 3 bases not matched to a gene. The CDR3 length is 13 residues. Germline V gene data show CDR1 as ENHRY and CDR2 as SYGVKD. DNA for the CDR3: TGTGCCATCACGAGGACTAGCGGCTACGAGCAGTACTTC. Translating gives CAITRTSGYEQYF.

The chain combines TRBV19 with TRBJ1-6; D is undetermined. This CDR3 is 14 amino acids long. Per the germline V gene, CDR1 is LNHDA and CDR2 is SQIVND (reference sequence). With 2 bases removed from V and 8 bases from J, the gap between germline ends came to 10 bases. In DNA form, the CDR3 reads TGTGCCAGTAGTATATCCAGAGGAGATTCACCCCTCCACTTT. It translates to CASSISRGDSPLHF.

This chain uses TRBV6-1 with TRBJ2-1; D is ambiguous. The germline V and J ends were trimmed by 3 bases and 11 bases, with 20 bases remaining between them. The CDR3 extends over 15 amino acids. CDR1 is MNHNS and CDR2 is SASEGT in the germline V gene. CDR3 DNA: TGTGCCAGCAGTGAGCTGGACCCAAGCCCCCTCAAGCAGTTCTTC. Amino acids: CASSELDPSPLKQFF.

The genes are TRBV7-9 and TRBJ2-3, with 8 bases aligning to TRBD2. Trimming cost V 1 base and J 8 bases; bases outside gene matches: 14. Germline-derived CDR1 and CDR2 are SEHNR and FQNEAQ (reference sequence). This CDR3 has 17 residues. The CDR3 DNA is TGTGCCAGCAGCTTAGATGGCGGGGGGTCCGCCTGGGGTACGCAGTATTTT. It is translated as CASSLDGGGSAWGTQYF.

V and J are TRBV5-1 and TRBJ2-7, with D unclear. The CDR3 is made up of 13 amino acids. The V gene lost 1 base and the J gene lost 5 bases, with 10 bases spanning the gap. Germline assignment: CDR1 SGHRS and CDR2 YFSETQ. The CDR3 sequence: CASSLPTTDEQYF. DNA for the CDR3: TGCGCCAGCAGCTTGCCCACTACGGACGAGCAGTACTTC. The full variable domain, rest sourced from reference TRBV5-1 and TRBJ2-7, is KAGVTQTPRYLIKTRGQQVTLSCSPISGHRSVSWYQQTPGQGLQFLFEYFSETQRNKGNFPGRFSGRQFSNSRSEMNVSTLELGDSALYLCASSLPTTDEQYFGPGTRLTVT.

This chain links TRBV6-1 with TRBJ2-5; D is ambiguous. This CDR3 contains 15 residues. Deletions cut 2 bases from V and 1 base from J, with 11 bases between. Germline CDR1 MNHNS, CDR2 SASEGT. In nucleotides, the CDR3 is TGTGCCAGCAGTGAAACCCGATGGATCCAAGAGACCCAGTACTTC. It yields the protein CASSETRWIQETQYF.

This clone has a single count. The J gene is TRBJ2-7, the V gene TRBV7-9; 11 bases align to TRBD1. Germline V CDR1 and CDR2: SEHNR, FQNEAQ (reference sequence). The CDR3 runs to 17 residues. V trimming: 2 bases; J trimming: 3 bases; junction bases outside the gene matches: 9. In nucleotides, the CDR3 is TGTGCCAGCAGCTTAACCCCCGGGACAGGGGGTCACTACGAGCAGTACTTC. This encodes CASSLTPGTGGHYEQYF.

The chain couples TRBV28 to TRBJ2-1; D may be TRBD1 (8 bases). The germline V gene encodes CDR1 MDHEN and CDR2 SYDVKM. The germline V and J ends were trimmed by 7 bases and 4 bases, with 17 bases remaining between them. This CDR3 has 15 residues. CDR3 sequence reads: CASIRGGQEYNEQFF. The CDR3 DNA sequence: TGTGCCAGCATAAGGGGGGGACAGGAATACAATGAGCAGTTCTTC.

This sequence joins TRBV6-6 and TRBJ1-3; D remains ambiguous. Germline CDR1 and CDR2: MNHNY and SVGAGI (reference sequence). V shed 7 bases and J shed 4 bases, with 8 bases lying between them. The CDR3 extends over 12 amino acids. CDR3 region: CASTMTGNTIYF. The CDR3 nucleotides read TGTGCCAGCACCATGACAGGAAACACCATATATTTT.

The chain's CDR3 is CASSPSNLLAGALAKNIQYF. CDR3 nucleotide sequence: TGTGCCAGCAGCCCTTCCAACCTGCTAGCGGGGGCCTTAGCCAAAAACATTCAGTACTTC. The rearrangement joins TRBV14 to TRBJ2-4, with TRBD2 matching 10 bases. Germline-derived CDR1 and CDR2 are SGHDN and FVKESK. The CDR3 runs to 20 residues. Germline trimming cut 4 bases from V and 0 bases from J; bases unmatched to any gene: 15. Complete variable domain (other parts from reference TRBV14 and TRBJ2-4): EAGVTQFPSHSVIEKGQTVTLRCDPISGHDNLYWYRRVMGKEIKFLLHFVKESKQDESGMPNNRFLAERTGGTYSTLKVQPAELEDSGVYFCASSPSNLLAGALAKNIQYFGAGTRLSVL.

This chain uses TRBV7-9 with TRBJ1-5; the match to TRBD1 covers 7 bases. CDR1 SEHNR and CDR2 FQNEAQ come from the germline V gene (reference sequence). V was pared by 5 bases and J by 1 base, with 5 bases of the junction left unmatched. The CDR3 length is 15 residues. The DNA of the CDR3 is TGTGCCAGCAGCGCCAGACAGGGAAGCAATCAGCCCCAGCATTTT. Amino acid sequence: CASSARQGSNQPQHF.

The J gene is TRBJ2-3, the V gene TRBV11-2; 7 bases fit TRBD2. V shed 3 bases, J shed 5 bases, and the junction held 5 bases outside the gene matches. Germline values: CDR1 SGHAT, CDR2 FQNNGV. The CDR3 totals 14 residues. Here the CDR3 DNA reads TGTGCCAGCAGCTTGTGGGGGGAGGGAGATACGCAGTATTTT. This encodes CASSLWGEGDTQYF.

The gene calls are TRBV29-1 and TRBJ2-5; D is unresolved. V was cut by 2 bases and J by 7 bases, with 8 bases left in between. Germline loops: CDR1 SQVTM, CDR2 ANQGSEA. The CDR3 totals 11 residues. CDR3 amino acids: CSVETRLTQYF. In DNA, the CDR3 is TGCAGCGTTGAAACCCGATTGACCCAGTACTTC.